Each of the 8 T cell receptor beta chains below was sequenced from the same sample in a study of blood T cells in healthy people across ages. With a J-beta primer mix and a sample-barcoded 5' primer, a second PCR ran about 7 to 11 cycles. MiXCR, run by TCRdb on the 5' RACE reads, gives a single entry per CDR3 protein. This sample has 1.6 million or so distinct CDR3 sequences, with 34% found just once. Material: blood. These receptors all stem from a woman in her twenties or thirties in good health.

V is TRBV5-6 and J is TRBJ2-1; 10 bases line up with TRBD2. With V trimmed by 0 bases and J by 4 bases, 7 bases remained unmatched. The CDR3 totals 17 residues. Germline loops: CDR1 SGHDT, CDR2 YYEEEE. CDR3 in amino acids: CASSLASGRARYNEQFF. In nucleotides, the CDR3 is TGTGCCAGCAGCTTGGCCAGCGGGAGGGCCCGTTACAATGAGCAGTTCTTC. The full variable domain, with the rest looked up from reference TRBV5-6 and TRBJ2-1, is DAGVTQSPTHLIKTRGQQVTLRCSPKSGHDTVSWYQQALGQGPQFIFQYYEEEERQRGNFPDRFSGHQFPNYSSELNVNALLLGDSALYLCASSLASGRARYNEQFFGPGTRLTVL.

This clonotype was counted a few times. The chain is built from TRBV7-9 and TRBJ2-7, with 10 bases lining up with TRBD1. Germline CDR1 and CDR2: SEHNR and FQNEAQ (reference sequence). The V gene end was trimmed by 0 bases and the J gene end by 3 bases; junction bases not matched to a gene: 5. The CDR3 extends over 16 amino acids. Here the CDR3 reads CASSLALTGGFYEQYF. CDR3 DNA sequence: TGTGCCAGCAGCTTAGCGCTGACAGGGGGCTTCTACGAGCAGTACTTC.

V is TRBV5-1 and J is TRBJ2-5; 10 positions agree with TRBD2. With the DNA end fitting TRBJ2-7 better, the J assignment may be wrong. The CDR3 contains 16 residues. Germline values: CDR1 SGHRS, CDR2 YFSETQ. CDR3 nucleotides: TGCGCCAGCAGCGAGAAACTAGCGGGGTCTTTCTACGAGCAGTACTTC. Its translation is CASSEKLAGSFYEQYF.

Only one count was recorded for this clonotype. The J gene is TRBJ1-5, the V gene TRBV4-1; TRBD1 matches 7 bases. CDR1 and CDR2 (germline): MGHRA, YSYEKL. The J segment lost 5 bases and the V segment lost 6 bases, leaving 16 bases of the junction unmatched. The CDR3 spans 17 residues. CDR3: CASSYIQGQGEYQPQHF. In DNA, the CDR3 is TGCGCCAGCAGTTACATACAGGGGCAAGGGGAATATCAGCCCCAGCATTTT.

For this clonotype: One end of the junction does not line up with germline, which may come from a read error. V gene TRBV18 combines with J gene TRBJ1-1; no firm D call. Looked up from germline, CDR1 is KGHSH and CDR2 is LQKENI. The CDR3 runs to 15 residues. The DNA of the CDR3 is TGTGTCAGCTCACCACCGATTGGGATGGTCACTGAAGCTTTCTTT. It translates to CVSSPPIGMVTEAFF.

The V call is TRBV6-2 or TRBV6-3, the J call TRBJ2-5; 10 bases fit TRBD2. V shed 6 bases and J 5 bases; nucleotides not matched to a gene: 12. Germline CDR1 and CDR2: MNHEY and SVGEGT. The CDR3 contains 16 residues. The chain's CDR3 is CASRKTLAGEWETQYF. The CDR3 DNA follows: TGTGCCAGCAGGAAGACCCTAGCGGGGGAGTGGGAGACCCAGTACTTC.

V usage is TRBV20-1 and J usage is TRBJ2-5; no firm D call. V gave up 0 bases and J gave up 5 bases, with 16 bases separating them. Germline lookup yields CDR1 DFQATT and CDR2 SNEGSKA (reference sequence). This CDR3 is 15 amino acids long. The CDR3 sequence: CSARDRGGLGETQYF. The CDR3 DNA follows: TGCAGTGCTAGAGATCGTGGCGGCCTGGGGGAGACCCAGTACTTC.

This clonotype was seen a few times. The CDR3 here is CASSLTGGSLATNEQFF. In DNA, the CDR3 is TGCGCCAGCAGCTTGACGGGGGGGAGTCTCGCCACAAATGAGCAGTTCTTC. This chain connects TRBV5-1 to TRBJ2-1; 8 bases agree with TRBD2. This CDR3 region has 17 residues. From germline, CDR1 is SGHRS and CDR2 YFSETQ. V shed 1 base and J 7 bases; nucleotides not matched to a gene: 13.